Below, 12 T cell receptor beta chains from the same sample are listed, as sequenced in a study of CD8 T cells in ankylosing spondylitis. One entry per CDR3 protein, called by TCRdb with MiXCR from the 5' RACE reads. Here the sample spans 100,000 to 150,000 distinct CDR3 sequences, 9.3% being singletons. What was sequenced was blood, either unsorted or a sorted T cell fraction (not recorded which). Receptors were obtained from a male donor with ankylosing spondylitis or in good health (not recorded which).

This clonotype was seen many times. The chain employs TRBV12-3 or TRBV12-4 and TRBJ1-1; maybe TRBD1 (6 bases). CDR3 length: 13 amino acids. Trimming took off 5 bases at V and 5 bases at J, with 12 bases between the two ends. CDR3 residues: CASSDRGGTEAFF. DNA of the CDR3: TGTGCCAGCAGTGATAGAGGGGGTACTGAAGCTTTCTTT.

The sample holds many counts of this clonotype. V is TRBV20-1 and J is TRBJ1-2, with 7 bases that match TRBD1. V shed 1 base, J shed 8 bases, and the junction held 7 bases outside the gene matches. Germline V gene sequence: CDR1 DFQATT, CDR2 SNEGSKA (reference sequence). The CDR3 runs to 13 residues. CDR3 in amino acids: CSARVIQGNGYTF. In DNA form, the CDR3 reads TGCAGTGCTAGAGTTATACAGGGGAACGGCTACACCTTC.

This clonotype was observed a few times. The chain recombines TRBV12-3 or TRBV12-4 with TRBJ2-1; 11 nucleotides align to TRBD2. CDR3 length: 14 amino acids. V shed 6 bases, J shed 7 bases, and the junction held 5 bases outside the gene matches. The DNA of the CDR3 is TGTGCCAGCAGCCCTAGCGGGAGGTTAAATGAGCAGTTCTTC. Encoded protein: CASSPSGRLNEQFF.

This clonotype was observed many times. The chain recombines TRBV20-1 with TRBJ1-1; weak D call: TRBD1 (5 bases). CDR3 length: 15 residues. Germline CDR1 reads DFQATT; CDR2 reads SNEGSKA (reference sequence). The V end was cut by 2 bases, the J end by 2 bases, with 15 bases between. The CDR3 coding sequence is TGCAGTGCTAGACCCACTCGGGGCCCCAACACTGAAGCTTTCTTT. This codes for CSARPTRGPNTEAFF.

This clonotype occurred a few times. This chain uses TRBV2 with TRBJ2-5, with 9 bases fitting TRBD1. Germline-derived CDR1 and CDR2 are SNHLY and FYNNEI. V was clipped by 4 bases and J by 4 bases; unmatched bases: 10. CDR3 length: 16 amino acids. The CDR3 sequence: CASSGTWTGDGETQYF. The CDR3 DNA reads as TGTGCCAGCAGTGGGACTTGGACAGGGGATGGAGAGACCCAGTACTTC.

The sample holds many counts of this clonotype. Written as DNA, the CDR3 is TGCAGCGTCTCCGGGACTAGCGGGAGAAACCGCTACAATGAGCAGTTCTTC. Its protein product is CSVSGTSGRNRYNEQFF. The rearrangement links TRBV29-1 to TRBJ2-1, with 14 positions matching TRBD2. The junction had 10 bases not matched to a gene; V was cut back by 6 bases and J by 3 bases. CDR3 length: 17 residues. The germline V gene encodes CDR1 SQVTM and CDR2 ANQGSEA.

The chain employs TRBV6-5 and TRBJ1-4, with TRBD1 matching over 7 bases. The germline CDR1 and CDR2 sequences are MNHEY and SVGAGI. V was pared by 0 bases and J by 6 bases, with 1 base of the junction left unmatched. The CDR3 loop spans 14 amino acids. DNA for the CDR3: TGTGCCAGCAGTTACTCGACAGGGTATGAAAAACTGTTTTTT. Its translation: CASSYSTGYEKLFF.

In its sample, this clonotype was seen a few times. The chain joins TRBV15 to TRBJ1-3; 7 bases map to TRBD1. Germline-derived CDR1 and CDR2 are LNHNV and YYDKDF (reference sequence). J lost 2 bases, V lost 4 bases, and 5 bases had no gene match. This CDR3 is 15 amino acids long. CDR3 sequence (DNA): TGTGCCACCAGCAAATACAGGGGTCCTGGAAACACCATATATTTT. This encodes CATSKYRGPGNTIYF.

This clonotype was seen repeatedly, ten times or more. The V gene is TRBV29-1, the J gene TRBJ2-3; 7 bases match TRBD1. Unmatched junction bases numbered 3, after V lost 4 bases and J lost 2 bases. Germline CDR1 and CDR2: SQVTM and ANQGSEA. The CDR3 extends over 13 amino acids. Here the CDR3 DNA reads TGCAGCGTTGGGACAGGAGTCACAGATACGCAGTATTTT. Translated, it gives CSVGTGVTDTQYF.

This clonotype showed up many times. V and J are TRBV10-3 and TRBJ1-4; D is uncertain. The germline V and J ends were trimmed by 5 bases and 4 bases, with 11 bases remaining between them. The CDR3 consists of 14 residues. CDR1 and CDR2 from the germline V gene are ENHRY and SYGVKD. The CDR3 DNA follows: TGTGCCATCAGTCCGGACGGCCGTAATGAAAAACTGTTTTTT. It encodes CAISPDGRNEKLFF.

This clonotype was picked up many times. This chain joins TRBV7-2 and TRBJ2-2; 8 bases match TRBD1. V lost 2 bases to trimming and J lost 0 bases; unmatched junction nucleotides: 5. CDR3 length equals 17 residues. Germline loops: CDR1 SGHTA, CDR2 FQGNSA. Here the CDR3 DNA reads TGTGCCAGCAGCTTAATCGGGACAGGATCGAACACCGGGGAGCTGTTTTTT. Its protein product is CASSLIGTGSNTGELFF.

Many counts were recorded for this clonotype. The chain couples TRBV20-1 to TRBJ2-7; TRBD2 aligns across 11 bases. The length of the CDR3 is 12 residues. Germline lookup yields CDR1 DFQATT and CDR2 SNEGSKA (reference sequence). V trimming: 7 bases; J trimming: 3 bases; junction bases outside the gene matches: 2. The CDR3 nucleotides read TGCAGTGTGGGGACTAGCGGCTACGAGCAGTACTTC. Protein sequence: CSVGTSGYEQYF.